This section outlines one T cell receptor (beta chain) sequence together with its context. The data were taken from a study of blood T cell repertoires in COVID-19. Overall study: Samples came from the United States, Italy and Spain, spanning acute and convalescent COVID-19. From T cells, B-cell-depleted T cells, or PBMCs came the material, which was cDNA or gDNA.

This CDR3 region has 14 residues. The germline V gene encodes CDR1 SGDLS and CDR2 YYNGEE. Trimming shortened V by 4 bases and J by 3 bases, and 13 bases separated the two germline ends. Original processing notes: Quantification of nucleated cells was approximated via reference gene primer amplification. Sequencing used immunoSEQ multiplex PCR; TCRdb keeps in-frame clones, though not all of them. V and J calls plus clone size are reproduced from that table; the DNA served to infer D and trimming. The sample includes around 160,000 clones, about 84% of them seen just once. This clonotype originated in a man between 60 and 75 years old with active or convalescent COVID-19. What was sequenced was peripheral blood. The chain links TRBV9 to TRBJ1-2; D is unclear. The CDR3 sequence is CASSPAVGDYGYTF. CDR3 DNA sequence: TGTGCCAGCAGCCCTGCAGTCGGGGACTATGGCTACACCTTC.